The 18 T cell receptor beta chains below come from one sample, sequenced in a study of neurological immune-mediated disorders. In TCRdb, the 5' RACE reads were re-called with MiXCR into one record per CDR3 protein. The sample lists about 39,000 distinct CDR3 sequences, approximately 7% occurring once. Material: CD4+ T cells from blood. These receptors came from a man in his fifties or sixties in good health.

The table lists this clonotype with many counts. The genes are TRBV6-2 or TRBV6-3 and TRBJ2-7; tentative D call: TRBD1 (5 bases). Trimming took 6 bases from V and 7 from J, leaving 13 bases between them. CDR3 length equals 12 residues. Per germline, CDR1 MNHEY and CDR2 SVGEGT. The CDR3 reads CASSRLPGEQYF. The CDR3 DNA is TGTGCCAGCAGCCGACTGCCAGGGGAGCAGTACTTC.

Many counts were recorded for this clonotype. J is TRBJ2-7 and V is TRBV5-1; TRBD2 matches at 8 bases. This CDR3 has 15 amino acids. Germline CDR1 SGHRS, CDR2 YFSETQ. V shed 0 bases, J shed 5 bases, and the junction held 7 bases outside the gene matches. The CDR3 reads CASSLASGGPHEQYF. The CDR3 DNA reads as TGCGCCAGCAGCTTGGCCTCGGGAGGGCCCCACGAGCAGTACTTC.

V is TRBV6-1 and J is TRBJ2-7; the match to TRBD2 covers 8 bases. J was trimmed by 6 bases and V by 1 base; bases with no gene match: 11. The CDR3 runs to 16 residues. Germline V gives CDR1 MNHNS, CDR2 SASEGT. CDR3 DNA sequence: TGTGCCAGCAGTGAAGAGGGGACTAGTATTGTATCCGAGCAGTACTTC. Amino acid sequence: CASSEEGTSIVSEQYF.

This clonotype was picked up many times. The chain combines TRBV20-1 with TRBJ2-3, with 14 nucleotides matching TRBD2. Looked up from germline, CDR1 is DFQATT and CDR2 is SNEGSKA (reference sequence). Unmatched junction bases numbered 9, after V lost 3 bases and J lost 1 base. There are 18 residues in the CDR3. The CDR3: CSARVAVGLAGGTDTQYF. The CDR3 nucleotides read TGCAGTGCTAGGGTAGCCGTGGGACTAGCGGGAGGCACAGATACGCAGTATTTT.

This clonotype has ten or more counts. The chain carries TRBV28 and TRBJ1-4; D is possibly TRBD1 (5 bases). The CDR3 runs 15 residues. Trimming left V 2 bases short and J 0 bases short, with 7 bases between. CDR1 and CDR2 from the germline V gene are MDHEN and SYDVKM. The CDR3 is CASSLGGATNEKLFF. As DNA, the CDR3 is TGTGCCAGCAGTTTAGGGGGGGCAACTAATGAAAAACTGTTTTTT. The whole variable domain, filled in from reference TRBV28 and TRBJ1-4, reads DVKVTQSSRYLVKRTGEKVFLECVQDMDHENMFWYRQDPGLGLRLIYFSYDVKMKEKGDIPEGYSVSREKKERFSLILESASTNQTSMYLCASSLGGATNEKLFFGSGTQLSVL.

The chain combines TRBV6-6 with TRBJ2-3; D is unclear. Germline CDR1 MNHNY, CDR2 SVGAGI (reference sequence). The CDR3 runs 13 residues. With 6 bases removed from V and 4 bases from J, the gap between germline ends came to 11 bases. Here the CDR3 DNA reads TGTGCCAGCAGCGGCGTTTGGGCAGATACGCAGTATTTT. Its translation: CASSGVWADTQYF.

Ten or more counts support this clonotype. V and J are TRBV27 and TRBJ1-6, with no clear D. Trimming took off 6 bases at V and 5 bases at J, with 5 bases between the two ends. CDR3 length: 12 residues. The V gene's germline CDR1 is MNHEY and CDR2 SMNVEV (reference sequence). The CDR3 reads CASRGNNSPLHF. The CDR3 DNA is TGTGCCAGCAGGGGTAATAATTCACCCCTCCACTTT.

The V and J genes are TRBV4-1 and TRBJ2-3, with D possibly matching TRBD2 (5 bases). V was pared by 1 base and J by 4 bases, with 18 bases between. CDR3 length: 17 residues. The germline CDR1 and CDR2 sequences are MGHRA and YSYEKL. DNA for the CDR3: TGCGCCAGCAGCCAAGTGTTGGGCGGGTTAAAATCAGATACGCAGTATTTT. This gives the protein CASSQVLGGLKSDTQYF.

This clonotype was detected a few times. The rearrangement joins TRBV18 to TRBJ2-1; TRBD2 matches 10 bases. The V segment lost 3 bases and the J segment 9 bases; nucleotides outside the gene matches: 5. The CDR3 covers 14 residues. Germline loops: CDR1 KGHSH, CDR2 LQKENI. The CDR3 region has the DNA TGTGCCAGCTCACCCTTAGCGGGAGGAGGTGAGCAGTTCTTC. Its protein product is CASSPLAGGGEQFF.

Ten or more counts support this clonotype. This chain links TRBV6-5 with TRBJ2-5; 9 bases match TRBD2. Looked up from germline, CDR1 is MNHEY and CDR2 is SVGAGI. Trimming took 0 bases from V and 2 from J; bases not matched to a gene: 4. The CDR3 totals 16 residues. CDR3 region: CASSYSGLARQETQYF. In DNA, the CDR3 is TGTGCCAGCAGTTACTCAGGACTAGCGAGACAAGAGACCCAGTACTTC.

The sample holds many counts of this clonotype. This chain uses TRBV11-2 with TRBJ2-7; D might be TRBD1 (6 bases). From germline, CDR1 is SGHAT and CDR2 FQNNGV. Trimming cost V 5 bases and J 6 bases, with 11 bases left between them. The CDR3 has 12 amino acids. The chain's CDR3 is CASSRQVVEQYF. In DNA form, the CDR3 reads TGTGCCAGCAGCAGACAGGTTGTCGAGCAGTACTTC. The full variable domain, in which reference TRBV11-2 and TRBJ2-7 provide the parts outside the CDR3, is EAGVAQSPRYKIIEKRQSVAFWCNPISGHATLYWYQQILGQGPKLLIQFQNNGVVDDSQLPKDRFSAERLKGVDSTLKIQPAKLEDSAVYLCASSRQVVEQYFGPGTRLTVT.

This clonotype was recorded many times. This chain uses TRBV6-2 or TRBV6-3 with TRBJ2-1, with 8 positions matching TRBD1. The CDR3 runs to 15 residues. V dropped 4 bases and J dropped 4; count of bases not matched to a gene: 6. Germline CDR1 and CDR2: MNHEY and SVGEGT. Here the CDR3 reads CASSWGTGVYNEQFF. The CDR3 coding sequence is TGTGCCAGCAGTTGGGGGACAGGAGTTTACAATGAGCAGTTCTTC.

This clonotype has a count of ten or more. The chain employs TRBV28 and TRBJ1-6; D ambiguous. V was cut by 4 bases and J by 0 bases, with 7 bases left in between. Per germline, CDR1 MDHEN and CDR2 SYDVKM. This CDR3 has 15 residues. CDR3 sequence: CASSSGSSYNSPLHF. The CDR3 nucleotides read TGTGCCAGCAGTTCCGGGAGCTCCTATAATTCACCCCTCCACTTT.

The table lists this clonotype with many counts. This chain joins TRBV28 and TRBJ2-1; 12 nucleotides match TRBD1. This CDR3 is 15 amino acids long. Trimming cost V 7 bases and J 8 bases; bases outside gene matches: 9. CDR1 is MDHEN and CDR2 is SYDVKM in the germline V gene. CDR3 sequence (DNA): TGTGCCAGCAACGCCCCGGGACAGGGGGCAGATGAGCAGTTCTTC. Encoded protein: CASNAPGQGADEQFF. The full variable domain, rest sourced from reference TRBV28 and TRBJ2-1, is DVKVTQSSRYLVKRTGEKVFLECVQDMDHENMFWYRQDPGLGLRLIYFSYDVKMKEKGDIPEGYSVSREKKERFSLILESASTNQTSMYLCASNAPGQGADEQFFGPGTRLTVL.

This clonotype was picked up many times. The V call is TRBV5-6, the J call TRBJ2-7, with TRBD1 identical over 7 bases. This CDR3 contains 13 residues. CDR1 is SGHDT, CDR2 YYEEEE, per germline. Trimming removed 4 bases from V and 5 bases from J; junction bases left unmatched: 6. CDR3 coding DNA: TGTGCCAGCAGCCGACAGGGTCGCAACGAGCAGTACTTC. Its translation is CASSRQGRNEQYF. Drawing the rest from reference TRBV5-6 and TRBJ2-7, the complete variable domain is DAGVTQSPTHLIKTRGQQVTLRCSPKSGHDTVSWYQQALGQGPQFIFQYYEEEERQRGNFPDRFSGHQFPNYSSELNVNALLLGDSALYLCASSRQGRNEQYFGPGTRLTVT.

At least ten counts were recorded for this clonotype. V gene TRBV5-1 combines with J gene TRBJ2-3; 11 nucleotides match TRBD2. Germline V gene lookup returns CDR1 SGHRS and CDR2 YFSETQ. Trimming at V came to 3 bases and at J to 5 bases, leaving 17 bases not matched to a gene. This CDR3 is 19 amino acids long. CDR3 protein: CASSSSRDRIAGGKDTQYF. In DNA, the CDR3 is TGCGCCAGCAGCTCTTCCCGGGACAGGATAGCGGGAGGGAAAGATACGCAGTATTTT.

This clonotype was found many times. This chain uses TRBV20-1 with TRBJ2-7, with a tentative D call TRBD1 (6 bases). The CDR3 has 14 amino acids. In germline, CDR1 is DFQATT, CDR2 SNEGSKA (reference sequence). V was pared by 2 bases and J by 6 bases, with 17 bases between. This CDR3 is CSARRDTSLREQYF. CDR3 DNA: TGCAGTGCTAGAAGGGACACCTCCCTACGCGAGCAGTACTTC.

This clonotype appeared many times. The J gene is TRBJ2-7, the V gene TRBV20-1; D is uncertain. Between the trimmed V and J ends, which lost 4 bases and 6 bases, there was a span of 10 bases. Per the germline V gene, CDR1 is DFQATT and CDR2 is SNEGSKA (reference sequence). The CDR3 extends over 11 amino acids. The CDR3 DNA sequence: TGCAGTGCTATTTTGTTTGGCGAGCAGTACTTC. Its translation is CSAILFGEQYF.